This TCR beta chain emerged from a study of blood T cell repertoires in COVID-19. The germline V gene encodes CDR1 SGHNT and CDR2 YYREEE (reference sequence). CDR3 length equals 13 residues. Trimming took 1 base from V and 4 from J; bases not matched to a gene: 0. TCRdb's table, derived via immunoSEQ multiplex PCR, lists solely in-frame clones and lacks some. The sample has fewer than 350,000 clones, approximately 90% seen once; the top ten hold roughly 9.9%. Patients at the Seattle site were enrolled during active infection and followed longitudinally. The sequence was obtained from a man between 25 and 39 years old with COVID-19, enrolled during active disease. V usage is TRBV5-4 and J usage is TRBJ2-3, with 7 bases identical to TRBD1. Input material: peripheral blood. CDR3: CASSLQGADTQYF. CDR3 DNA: TGTGCCAGCAGCTTGCAGGGGGCAGATACGCAGTATTTT.